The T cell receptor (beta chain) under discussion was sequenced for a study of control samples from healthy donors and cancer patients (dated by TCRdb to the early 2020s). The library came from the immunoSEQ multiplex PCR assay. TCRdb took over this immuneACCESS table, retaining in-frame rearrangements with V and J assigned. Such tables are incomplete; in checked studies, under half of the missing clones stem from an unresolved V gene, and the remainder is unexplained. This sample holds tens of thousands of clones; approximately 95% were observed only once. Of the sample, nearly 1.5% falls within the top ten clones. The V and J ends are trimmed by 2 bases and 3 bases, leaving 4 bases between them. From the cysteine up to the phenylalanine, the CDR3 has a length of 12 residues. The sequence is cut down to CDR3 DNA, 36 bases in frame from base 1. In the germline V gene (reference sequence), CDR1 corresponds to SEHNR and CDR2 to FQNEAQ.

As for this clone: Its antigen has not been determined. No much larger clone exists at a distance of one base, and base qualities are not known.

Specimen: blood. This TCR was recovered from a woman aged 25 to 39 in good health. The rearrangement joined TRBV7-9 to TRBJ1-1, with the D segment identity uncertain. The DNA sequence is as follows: TGTGCCAGCAGCTTACAGGACACTGAAGCTTTCTTT. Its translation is CASSLQDTEAFF. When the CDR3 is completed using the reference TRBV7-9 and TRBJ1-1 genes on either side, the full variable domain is DTGVSQNPRHKITKRGQNVTFRCDPISEHNRLYWYRQTLGQGPEFLTYFQNEAQLEKSRLLSDRFSAERPKGSFSTLEIQRTEQGDSAMYLCASSLQDTEAFFGQGTRLTVV.